This T cell receptor beta chain was profiled in a study of OX40 agonist ivuxolimab in advanced cancers. Turning to the study itself: Given to patients was ivuxolimab, an agonistic anti-OX40 (CD134) antibody.

Between the trimmed V and J ends, which lost 4 bases and 3 bases, there was a span of 19 bases. The CDR3 runs 16 residues. Germline loops: CDR1 MNHEY, CDR2 SVGAGI. Measured with immunoSEQ multiplex PCR; TCRdb has only the in-frame clones, and not every one. The sample has approximately 90,000 clones; 89% are singletons. The TCR was taken from an adult with an advanced solid tumor such as melanoma, head and neck, liver or kidney cancer. V gene TRBV6-5 combines with J gene TRBJ2-7; a weak D match, TRBD1 (6 bases). Sequencing was performed on CD4+ or CD8+ T cells sorted from blood, taken in a trial of the OX40 agonist ivuxolimab. The CDR3 reads CASSSHLDRTLYEQYF. The CDR3 region has the DNA TGTGCCAGCAGTTCACACCTTGACAGGACCCTCTACGAGCAGTACTTC.